The 10 T cell receptor beta chains below all came from one sample that was sequenced in a study of blood T cell repertoires in COVID-19. Profiling relied on immunoSEQ multiplex PCR, and the TCRdb table lists in-frame clones only, not all of them. The sample has 100,000 or so clones; around 88% are singletons. Material for sequencing was peripheral blood. All receptors derive from a human donor with acute or convalescent COVID-19. The donor label of this sample is uncertain.

The V call is TRBV27, the J call TRBJ2-3, with D uncertain. V lost 0 bases to trimming and J lost 1 base, with 8 bases between them. Germline CDR1 is MNHEY and CDR2 is SMNVEV (reference sequence). The CDR3 sequence is 15 residues long. The CDR3 region has the DNA TGTGCCAGCAGTTTATCGAGGCCCCGCACAGATACGCAGTATTTT. As protein: CASSLSRPRTDTQYF.

The J gene is TRBJ2-3, the V gene TRBV6-5, with D perhaps matching TRBD2 (6 bases). This CDR3 is 13 amino acids long. V lost 6 bases, J lost 1 base, and 8 bases lay in between. Germline V gives CDR1 MNHEY, CDR2 SVGAGI. The CDR3 reads CASSLAGTDTQYF. CDR3 bases: TGTGCCAGCAGCTTAGCGGGCACAGATACGCAGTATTTT.

V is TRBV11-2 and J is TRBJ2-3; D possibly corresponds to TRBD2 (6 bases). Trimming took 8 bases from V and 2 from J, leaving 20 bases between them. Germline V gene lookup returns CDR1 SGHAT and CDR2 FQNNGV. The CDR3 length is 16 residues. The CDR3 reads CASAIGGGSVTDTQYF. The CDR3 DNA sequence: TGTGCCAGCGCCATTGGGGGAGGTTCTGTCACAGATACGCAGTATTTT.

This clone was counted between two and nine times. The chain recombines TRBV6-2 or TRBV6-3 with TRBJ1-2; TRBD1 might be the D (6 bases). This CDR3 is 13 amino acids long. Trimming cost V 3 bases and J 6 bases, with 11 bases left between them. Per germline, CDR1 MNHEY and CDR2 SVGEGT. CDR3 nucleotide sequence: TGTGCCAGCAGTTATGGCGCAGGGGATGGCTACACCTTC. Its protein is CASSYGAGDGYTF.

The CDR3 DNA reads as TGTGCCAGCAGTCTGAGGGGGCCAGGGACCCAGTACTTC. Translated, it gives CASSLRGPGTQYF. The V call is TRBV7-2, the J call TRBJ2-5, with 7 bases matching TRBD1. Germline CDR1 is SGHTA and CDR2 is FQGNSA. The CDR3 contains 13 residues. Losses at the gene ends were 6 bases for V and 7 bases for J; bases not matched to a gene: 8. Variable domain in full (rest from reference TRBV7-2 and TRBJ2-5): GAGVSQSPSNKVTEKGKDVELRCDPISGHTALYWYRQSLGQGLEFLIYFQGNSAPDKSGLPSDRFSAERTGGSVSTLTIQRTQQEDSAVYLCASSLRGPGTQYFGPGTRLLVL.

This clone was observed a single time. The chain recombines TRBV4-3 with TRBJ1-4, with D tentatively TRBD1 (5 bases). V lost 0 bases and J lost 2, with 16 bases in between. This CDR3 region has 18 residues. CDR1 LGHNA and CDR2 YSLEER come from the germline V gene. The CDR3 here is CASSQDRGSQWTNEKLFF. CDR3 in DNA: TGCGCCAGCAGCCAAGATAGGGGTAGCCAATGGACTAATGAAAAACTGTTTTTT.

This chain joins TRBV6-5 and TRBJ1-4; 11 positions match TRBD1. Germline V gene lookup returns CDR1 MNHEY and CDR2 SVGAGI. The CDR3 has 14 amino acids. The V and J ends lost 8 bases and 5 bases, in that order; junction bases with no gene match: 4. The CDR3: CASGWDRGNEKLFF. In DNA form, the CDR3 reads TGTGCCAGCGGATGGGACAGGGGGAATGAAAAACTGTTTTTT.

This sequence joins TRBV6-5 and TRBJ2-7; D is perhaps TRBD2 (6 bases). Germline V gene data show CDR1 as MNHEY and CDR2 as SVGAGI. V lost 4 bases and J lost 4, with 14 bases in between. The CDR3 is 14 residues long. The CDR3 bases are TGTGCCAGCAGTTCCTTGGGGGGTTGGTACGAGCAGTACTTC. Translated: CASSSLGGWYEQYF.

V usage is TRBV28 and J usage is TRBJ1-5; 7 bases agree with TRBD1. The V segment lost 5 bases and the J segment 1 base; nucleotides outside the gene matches: 5. The V gene's germline CDR1 is MDHEN and CDR2 SYDVKM. The CDR3 covers 15 residues. CDR3 sequence reads: CASSDRVVSNQPQHF. The CDR3 DNA is TGTGCCAGCAGTGACAGGGTCGTGAGCAATCAGCCCCAGCATTTT.

This clone was observed once. The J gene is TRBJ2-2, the V gene TRBV7-2, with 9 bases that match TRBD1. The V and J ends lost 1 base and 4 bases, in that order; junction bases with no gene match: 1. This CDR3 region has 15 residues. The germline V gene has CDR1 SGHTA and CDR2 FQGNSA. Written as DNA, the CDR3 is TGTGCCAGCAGCTTAGGGACAGGGGCCACCGGGGAGCTGTTTTTT. Residues: CASSLGTGATGELFF. The entire variable domain, with the rest obtained from reference TRBV7-2 and TRBJ2-2, is as follows: GAGVSQSPSNKVTEKGKDVELRCDPISGHTALYWYRQSLGQGLEFLIYFQGNSAPDKSGLPSDRFSAERTGGSVSTLTIQRTQQEDSAVYLCASSLGTGATGELFFGEGSRLTVL.